The clone carrying this TCR beta chain was found many times. Its antigen is not known. The record originates from a study of identical twins. Deletions cut 0 bases from V and 0 bases from J, with 13 bases between. Germline V lookup: CDR1 LGHNA, CDR2 YSLEER. This CDR3 spans 17 amino acids. Study conclusions and caveats: Cord blood beta clonotypes present at high abundance carried fewer insertions; no such pattern appeared in memory repertoires. Within twin pairs, the out-of-frame alpha sequences they shared showed excess low generation probability. Models underestimated TCR alpha sharing (out-of-frame) in monozygotic twins.

Healthy Caucasians, and only they, were the donors. TCRdb passed the 5' RACE reads through MiXCR, listing each CDR3 protein once. Among 300,000 or so distinct CDR3 sequences, roughly 9% were seen once, and the ten largest hold roughly 6.8%. These data were also filed under a second study, of yellow fever vaccine responses in identical twins.

The chain carries TRBV4-3 and TRBJ2-3, with D unresolved. The source material was CD8+ T cells sorted from blood. The receptor was isolated from a woman in her late teens or twenties in good health. The CDR3 sequence is CASSQDSPISSTDTQYF. CDR3 DNA: TGCGCCAGCAGCCAAGACAGCCCAATTTCTAGCACAGATACGCAGTATTTT.